The clone carrying this T cell receptor (beta chain) was observed many times. Its target is not known. This sample stems from a study of T-cell reconstitution after alpha-beta-depleted transplantation in children. Broader study findings: Several hundred expanded graft clones reportedly were the source of alpha-beta T cells about two months after transplant. Counts and diversity of T cells one year after transplant came mostly from newly produced T cells.

Unique molecular identifiers featured in how the TCRbeta library was prepared. In TCRdb, the PCR reads were re-called with MiXCR into one record per CDR3 protein. The sample includes some 550,000 distinct CDR3 sequences, under 30% of them seen just once. V lost 5 bases, J lost 0 bases, and 6 bases stayed unmatched. Germline V lookup: CDR1 DFQATT, CDR2 SNEGSKA (reference sequence). This CDR3 is built from 15 residues. V and J are TRBV20-1 and TRBJ2-1; 8 bases are shared with TRBD1. This sequence originates from a boy younger than two who had a stem cell transplant for acute myeloid leukemia, so the T cells may come from the graft donor. Sample: PBMCs, mostly from graft donor cells, taken 360 days after TCRalphabeta/CD19-depleted stem cell transplant. The CDR3 sequence is CSAYRGFSSYNEQFF. CDR3 sequence (DNA): TGCAGTGCTTACAGGGGGTTTAGCTCCTACAATGAGCAGTTCTTC.